The T cell receptor (beta chain) under discussion was sequenced for a study of cytomegalovirus exposure and HLA in healthy donors. This clone was recorded only once. Donors consisted of healthy bone marrow donors. This PCR relied on a set of 60 Vbeta primers and 13 Jbeta primers. Measured with immunoSEQ multiplex PCR; TCRdb has only the in-frame clones, and not every one. The sample includes 100,000 to 150,000 clones, around 80% seen only once; the top ten take 1.5%. Germline assignment: CDR1 SGHRS and CDR2 YFSETQ. The CDR3 loop spans 15 amino acids. The germline V and J ends were trimmed by 3 bases and 1 base, with 13 bases remaining between them.

This sequence was found in a female donor in good health and CMV-seronegative. The genes are TRBV5-1 and TRBJ1-2; D might be TRBD1 (6 bases). The material sequenced was PBMCs. The CDR3 DNA sequence: TGCGCCAGCAGCTCCCAACAGGGTCTTAACTATGGCTACACCTTC. This encodes CASSSQQGLNYGYTF.